This T cell receptor beta chain emerged from a study of identifying expanded T cells in peripheral blood. Regarding the study as a whole: Two-week clone count variance significantly increased as total template count grew. Differentially abundant clones: around 1.2 between replicates, 16.4 at approximately 13 days, less than 20 at four.

A remark on this clone: What it binds is unknown.

Collection occurred without any documented infections or immune events in donors. CDR3 size: 13 residues. Trimming took off 7 bases at V and 4 bases at J, with 13 bases between the two ends. The germline V gene has CDR1 LNHDA and CDR2 SQIVND (reference sequence). Here immunoSEQ multiplex PCR was the method, and the copy in TCRdb shows in-frame clones only, minus some. The data contain some 90,000 clones, 70% to 90% of them singletons. The receptor's source is a person between 18 and 75 years old in good health. The sample comprised blood. This chain uses TRBV19 with TRBJ1-2; D is perhaps TRBD1 (5 bases). The CDR3 region has the DNA TGTGCCAGTATTACCGGGACGGGCTATGGCTACACCTTC. It codes for CASITGTGYGYTF.